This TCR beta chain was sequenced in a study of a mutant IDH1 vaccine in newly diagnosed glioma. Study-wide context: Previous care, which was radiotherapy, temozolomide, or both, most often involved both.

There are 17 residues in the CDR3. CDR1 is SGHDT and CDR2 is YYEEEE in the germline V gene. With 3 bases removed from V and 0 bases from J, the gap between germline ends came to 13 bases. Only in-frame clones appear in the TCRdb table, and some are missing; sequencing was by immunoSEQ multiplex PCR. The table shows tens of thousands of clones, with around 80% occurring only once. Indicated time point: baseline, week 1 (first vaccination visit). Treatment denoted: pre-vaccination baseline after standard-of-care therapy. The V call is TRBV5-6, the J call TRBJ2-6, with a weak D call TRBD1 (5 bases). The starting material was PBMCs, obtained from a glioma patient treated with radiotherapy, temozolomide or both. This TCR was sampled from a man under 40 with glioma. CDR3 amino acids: CASSWGSLSSGANVLTF. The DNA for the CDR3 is TGTGCCAGCAGCTGGGGCAGCCTGAGCTCTGGGGCCAACGTCCTGACTTTC.